Presented here are 4 T cell receptor beta chains from one specimen sequenced in a study of long-term antiretroviral therapy in people with HIV. At the survey level, the v3.0 immunoSEQ assay was run. Sequenced by immunoSEQ multiplex PCR; TCRdb stores in-frame clones only, minus some. The data contain approximately 35,000 clones, more than 60% of them singletons. Specimen: unsorted PBMCs, collected 3.1 years after starting antiretroviral therapy. These receptor sequences come from a woman aged 45-65 years with HIV.

The chain links TRBV7-3 to TRBJ2-6, with D uncertain. Trimming removed 2 bases from V and 0 bases from J, with 5 bases in between. Germline V gives CDR1 SGHTA, CDR2 FQGTGA. This CDR3 is 15 amino acids long. The CDR3 loop is CASSLPRSGANVLTF. The CDR3 nucleotides are TGTGCCAGCAGCTTACCGCGCTCTGGGGCCAACGTCCTGACTTTC.

This clone was observed a handful of times. V and J are TRBV6-1 and TRBJ1-5; no definite D call. CDR1 and CDR2 (germline): MNHNS, SASEGT. Trimming removed 0 bases from V and 7 bases from J, with 13 bases in between. The CDR3 is 15 amino acids. The CDR3 region has the DNA TGTGCCAGCAGTGAAGCGCGCGGGGTTGCACAGCCCCAGCATTTT. It encodes CASSEARGVAQPQHF.

Only a few counts were recorded for this clone. The chain employs TRBV6-5 and TRBJ1-4; D is ambiguous. The CDR3 extends over 15 amino acids. Trimming removed 0 bases at V and 7 bases at J, with 12 bases between. The germline V gene has CDR1 MNHEY and CDR2 SVGAGI. The chain's CDR3 is CASSYSSARSEKLFF. The CDR3 DNA sequence: TGTGCCAGCAGTTACTCGTCAGCTAGAAGTGAAAAACTGTTTTTT.

The chain is built from TRBV4-1 and TRBJ1-2; no clear D gene. The CDR3 is 14 residues long. The germline V gene encodes CDR1 MGHRA and CDR2 YSYEKL. The V end lost 0 bases, the J end lost 1 base, and 6 bases lay between the germline ends. CDR3 residues: CASSQDPINYGYTF. In DNA form, the CDR3 reads TGCGCCAGCAGCCAAGACCCGATTAACTATGGCTACACCTTC.